This T cell receptor beta chain comes out of a study of blood T cells in healthy people across ages. Study observations and caveats: Expanded clonotype shifts may have been confounded, as the donors had an unknown CMV status.

A second PCR of 7 to 11 cycles used a sample-barcoded 5' primer and a J-beta primer mix. Every sample gave at least 2.5 million paired-end reads containing CDR3. Via MiXCR, TCRdb re-called the 5' RACE reads, giving one row per CDR3 protein. The sample has over a million distinct CDR3 sequences, 59% seen once. As regards this clonotype: The target antigen is unknown.

The CDR3 runs 12 residues. Germline lookup yields CDR1 SQVTM and CDR2 ANQGSEA. Trimming took off 1 base at V and 6 bases at J, with 9 bases between the two ends. The source of this sequence is a young man in good health. V and J are TRBV29-1 and TRBJ1-2; D is unclear. Sequenced sample: blood. CDR3 in DNA: TGCAGCGTTGAAGGCGGAGCCAATGGCTACACCTTC. It codes for CSVEGGANGYTF. The full variable domain, in which reference TRBV29-1 and TRBJ1-2 provide the parts outside the CDR3, is SAVISQKPSRDICQRGTSLTIQCQVDSQVTMMFWYRQQPGQSLTLIATANQGSEATYESGFVIDKFPISRPNLTFSTLTVSNMSPEDSSIYLCSVEGGANGYTFGSGTRLTVV.